This T cell receptor beta chain was observed in a study of cytomegalovirus exposure and HLA in healthy donors. The PCR used 60 Vbeta and 13 Jbeta primers. Only in-frame clones appear in the TCRdb table, and some are missing; sequencing was by immunoSEQ multiplex PCR. The sample shows about 210,000 clones, over 75% of them seen only once. Notes on this clone: Its antigen is still unknown.

Study-wide results and caveats: 164 TCR beta chains were listed as cytomegalovirus-associated.

Trimming at V came to 3 bases and at J to 6 bases, leaving 10 bases not matched to a gene. CDR3 length: 15 residues. Germline loops: CDR1 ENHRY, CDR2 SYGVKD. Sequencing was carried out using PBMCs. The rearrangement joins TRBV10-3 to TRBJ1-2; 7 bases align to TRBD1. The TCR originated in a male donor in good health and CMV-seronegative. CDR3 DNA sequence: TGTGCCATCAGTGACCCTACGACAGGGAATCATGGCTACACCTTC. Translated, it gives CAISDPTTGNHGYTF.